This T cell receptor (beta chain) emerged from a study of OX40 agonist ivuxolimab in advanced cancers. Overall study findings and caveats: Relative to CD4+, CD8+ T cells held more expanded clones on average. With doses of 0.1 to 3.0 mg/kg, CD4+ and CD8+ blood T cells had undergone clonal expansion by week 6.

Repertoires were generated with immunoSEQ multiplex PCR, while TCRdb's copy carries only in-frame clones and drops some. The sample yields 70,000 to 80,000 clones, about 85% seen once. Points on this clone: Its cognate antigen is unknown.

Trimming took 4 bases from V and 1 from J; bases not matched to a gene: 9. The germline V gene has CDR1 SGHDT and CDR2 YYEEEE. The CDR3 contains 16 residues. The chain uses TRBV5-6 and TRBJ1-1; 8 bases match TRBD1. The clonotype was recovered from an adult with an advanced solid tumor such as melanoma, head and neck, liver or kidney cancer. The source material was CD4+ or CD8+ T cells sorted from blood, sampled in a trial of the OX40 agonist ivuxolimab. CDR3 in DNA: TGTGCCAGCAGCCCTCGACAGGGGATGGGGAACACTGAAGCTTTCTTT. Amino acids: CASSPRQGMGNTEAFF. The full variable domain, its missing parts supplied by reference TRBV5-6 and TRBJ1-1, is DAGVTQSPTHLIKTRGQQVTLRCSPKSGHDTVSWYQQALGQGPQFIFQYYEEEERQRGNFPDRFSGHQFPNYSSELNVNALLLGDSALYLCASSPRQGMGNTEAFFGQGTRLTVV.